This paragraph covers one T cell receptor beta chain sequence. The sample originates from a study of blood T cell repertoires in COVID-19. Overall study: COVID-19 samples, acute and convalescent, were from the United States, Italy and Spain.

The assay was immunoSEQ multiplex PCR, and TCRdb's table has in-frame clones only and misses some. The sample lists around 310,000 clones, around 90% seen once, with roughly 1% in the top ten. The germline V gene encodes CDR1 SGHTA and CDR2 FQGNSA. V shed 4 bases, J shed 7 bases, and the junction held 8 bases outside the gene matches. The CDR3 totals 14 residues. What was sequenced was peripheral blood. This chain links TRBV7-2 with TRBJ2-7, with 9 bases identical to TRBD2. The TCR comes from a woman in her thirties or forties with COVID-19, enrolled during active disease. CDR3 coding DNA: TGTGCCAGCAGCTCTCTAGCGGGATTAGGAGAGCAGTACTTC. It specifies CASSSLAGLGEQYF.